Listed here are 30 T cell receptor beta chains from one sample, sequenced in a study of cytomegalovirus exposure and HLA in healthy donors. Vbeta (60) and Jbeta (13) primers were used in the PCR. Profiled with immunoSEQ multiplex PCR; TCRdb holds only in-frame clones, not every one. The listing records roughly 74,000 clones. Input material: PBMCs. The origin of the receptors is a female donor in good health and CMV-seropositive.

The chain combines TRBV29-1 with TRBJ2-3, with TRBD2 as a possible D gene (6 bases). The germline V gene encodes CDR1 SQVTM and CDR2 ANQGSEA. The CDR3 has 14 residues. V was shortened by 0 bases and J by 4 bases, with 11 bases between the two germline ends. CDR3 coding DNA: TGCAGCGTTGAAGATCTTAGGAGGGCAGATACGCAGTATTTT. This translates into CSVEDLRRADTQYF.

The chain uses TRBV5-4 and TRBJ2-1; weak D call: TRBD1 (6 bases). Germline-derived CDR1 and CDR2 are SGHNT and YYREEE (reference sequence). V was cut by 7 bases and J by 5 bases, with 19 bases left in between. CDR3 length: 15 amino acids. The CDR3 spells CASGPQGLTNNEQFF. The CDR3 DNA follows: TGTGCCAGCGGACCACAGGGCCTCACCAACAATGAGCAGTTCTTC.

CDR3 bases: TGCGCCAGCAGCCAAGGGCAGACAGGGCCCTACGAGCAGTACTTC. Translating it yields CASSQGQTGPYEQYF. This chain uses TRBV4-1 with TRBJ2-5, with 7 positions matching TRBD1. The DNA end is more similar to TRBJ2-7, so the J call may be wrong. The germline gives CDR1 MGHRA, CDR2 YSYEKL. The CDR3 covers 15 residues.

This chain links TRBV4-3 with TRBJ1-3, with no clear D. The V gene's germline CDR1 is LGHNA and CDR2 YSLEER. The CDR3 loop spans 14 amino acids. Between the trimmed V and J ends, which lost 0 bases and 1 base, there was a span of 4 bases. CDR3 in DNA: TGCGCCAGCAGCCAAGACTTTTCTGGAAACACCATATATTTT. This gives the protein CASSQDFSGNTIYF.

The V gene is TRBV9, the J gene TRBJ2-7; a possible D gene is TRBD1 (5 bases). The germline gives CDR1 SGDLS, CDR2 YYNGEE. The CDR3 totals 15 residues. The V end lost 5 bases, the J end lost 6 bases, and 21 bases lay between the germline ends. CDR3: CASSPQGSAVFEQYF. As DNA, the CDR3 is TGTGCCAGCAGTCCCCAGGGAAGTGCGGTGTTCGAGCAGTACTTC.

The rearrangement joins TRBV5-1 to TRBJ1-4, with 9 bases identical to TRBD1. The trim removed 4 bases at V and 6 bases at J, leaving 7 bases unmatched. Germline V gene sequence: CDR1 SGHRS, CDR2 YFSETQ. The CDR3 sequence is 15 residues long. The CDR3 DNA is TGCGCCAGCAGCATAGGACAGGGGTGGGATGAAAAACTGTTTTTT. Translated: CASSIGQGWDEKLFF.

This rearrangement joins TRBV7-8 to TRBJ2-2, with 10 bases identical to TRBD2. The CDR3 totals 16 residues. V dropped 1 base and J dropped 5; count of bases not matched to a gene: 4. The germline V gene encodes CDR1 SGHVS and CDR2 FQNEAQ. The CDR3, as DNA: TGTGCCAGCAGCTTAGGCGCTAGCGGGAGTACCGGGGAGCTGTTTTTT. It yields the protein CASSLGASGSTGELFF. The entire variable domain, with the rest obtained from reference TRBV7-8 and TRBJ2-2, is as follows: GAGVSQSPRYKVAKRGQDVALRCDPISGHVSLFWYQQALGQGPEFLTYFQNEAQLDKSGLPSDRFFAERPEGSVSTLKIQRTQQEDSAVYLCASSLGASGSTGELFFGEGSRLTVL.

The rearrangement uses TRBV19 and TRBJ2-2; D is unresolved. CDR1 is LNHDA and CDR2 is SQIVND in the germline V gene (reference sequence). Trimming took off 2 bases at V and 3 bases at J, with 7 bases between the two ends. This CDR3 contains 14 residues. The CDR3 loop is CASSIIGDTGELFF. DNA of the CDR3: TGTGCCAGTAGTATAATAGGAGACACCGGGGAGCTGTTTTTT.

The chain carries TRBV28 and TRBJ1-1, with D maybe TRBD1 (6 bases). The CDR3 is 14 residues long. V lost 2 bases and J lost 1, with 8 bases in between. From germline, CDR1 is MDHEN and CDR2 SYDVKM. The CDR3, as DNA: TGTGCCAGCAGTTTAACAGGGTCGAACACTGAAGCTTTCTTT. As protein: CASSLTGSNTEAFF.

The gene calls are TRBV19 and TRBJ1-2; D gene unclear. The CDR3 covers 13 residues. Germline-derived CDR1 and CDR2 are LNHDA and SQIVND (reference sequence). Trimming left V 1 base short and J 8 bases short, with 11 bases between. The CDR3: CASSIGPGGGYTF. CDR3 DNA: TGTGCCAGTAGTATAGGTCCAGGTGGCGGCTACACCTTC.

This clone is called medium-sized based on its frequency. The V gene is TRBV4-1, the J gene TRBJ1-1; tentative D call: TRBD1 (5 bases). Germline values: CDR1 MGHRA, CDR2 YSYEKL. This CDR3 spans 11 amino acids. Trimming took 6 bases from V and 5 from J, leaving 7 bases between them. DNA for the CDR3: TGCGCCAGCAGGGGGCCAACTGAAGCTTTCTTT. Amino acid sequence: CASRGPTEAFF.

This rearrangement joins TRBV5-1 to TRBJ2-5; 7 bases map to TRBD1. This CDR3 spans 14 amino acids. Germline assignment: CDR1 SGHRS and CDR2 YFSETQ. The V segment lost 4 bases and the J segment 1 base; nucleotides outside the gene matches: 4. Here the CDR3 DNA reads TGCGCCAGCAGCATTGGGACAGTCCAAGAGACCCAGTACTTC. It specifies CASSIGTVQETQYF.

This chain uses TRBV11-2 with TRBJ2-7, with no clear D. This CDR3 has 12 residues. V lost 0 bases, J lost 4 bases, and 4 bases lay in between. The germline gives CDR1 SGHAT, CDR2 FQNNGV. The CDR3 DNA follows: TGTGCCAGCAGCTTAGACAGGTACGAGCAGTACTTC. Translation gives CASSLDRYEQYF.

The chain's CDR3 is CASSQIRDTFDEQYF. CDR3 sequence (DNA): TGTGCCAGCAGCCAAATCCGGGACACCTTCGACGAGCAGTACTTC. The chain couples TRBV4-2 to TRBJ2-7; D may be TRBD1 (6 bases). With 2 bases removed from V and 5 bases from J, the gap between germline ends came to 16 bases. CDR1 and CDR2 from the germline V gene are LGHNA and YNFKEQ. The CDR3 contains 15 residues.

J is TRBJ1-5 and V is TRBV2; TRBD1 agrees at 11 bases. The CDR3 spans 16 residues. Germline-derived CDR1 and CDR2 are SNHLY and FYNNEI. The V and J ends lost 6 bases and 3 bases, in that order; junction bases with no gene match: 7. This CDR3 is CASRDRGPGANQPQHF. The CDR3 DNA follows: TGTGCCAGCAGGGACAGGGGGCCGGGCGCCAATCAGCCCCAGCATTTT.

The genes are TRBV19 and TRBJ1-5; 8 nucleotides match TRBD1. The germline V gene has CDR1 LNHDA and CDR2 SQIVND (reference sequence). This CDR3 has 17 residues. V lost 5 bases, J lost 3 bases, and 12 bases stayed unmatched. The CDR3: CASSLSGGIRVNQPQHF. In DNA form, the CDR3 reads TGTGCCAGTAGTTTATCAGGGGGCATTAGGGTCAATCAGCCCCAGCATTTT.

The chain links TRBV2 to TRBJ2-1, with 12 bases lining up with TRBD2. Germline-derived CDR1 and CDR2 are SNHLY and FYNNEI. The CDR3 loop spans 15 amino acids. J lost 7 bases, V lost 6 bases, and 7 bases had no gene match. CDR3 residues: CASSLAGGNRNEQFF. CDR3 in DNA: TGTGCCAGCAGCCTAGCGGGAGGGAACCGGAATGAGCAGTTCTTC.

The chain carries TRBV28 and TRBJ2-5; 9 bases fit TRBD1. V shed 8 bases, J shed 4 bases, and the junction held 11 bases outside the gene matches. The CDR3 is made up of 15 amino acids. Germline V lookup: CDR1 MDHEN, CDR2 SYDVKM. CDR3 sequence reads: CASGLQNRGRETQYF. The CDR3 coding sequence is TGTGCCAGCGGCCTACAGAACAGGGGGCGAGAGACCCAGTACTTC.

The chain recombines TRBV6-5 with TRBJ1-4, with 7 bases lining up with TRBD1. Per germline, CDR1 MNHEY and CDR2 SVGAGI. V lost 0 bases and J lost 4; bases outside the gene matches: 2. The CDR3 loop spans 15 amino acids. CDR3 in DNA: TGTGCCAGCAGTTACTCGGGACAGATTAATGAAAAACTGTTTTTT. As protein: CASSYSGQINEKLFF.

The chain couples TRBV27 to TRBJ2-2, with D tentatively TRBD2 (5 bases). V lost 5 bases to trimming and J lost 5 bases, with 9 bases between them. CDR1 and CDR2 (germline): MNHEY, SMNVEV (reference sequence). The CDR3 is 13 amino acids. This CDR3 is CASSEGRTGELFF. In DNA, the CDR3 is TGTGCCAGCAGTGAGGGAAGGACCGGGGAGCTGTTTTTT.

The chain links TRBV6-1 to TRBJ2-7, with TRBD1 matching 7 bases. The J segment lost 1 base and the V segment lost 6 bases, leaving 9 bases of the junction unmatched. This CDR3 contains 15 residues. The germline CDR1 and CDR2 sequences are MNHNS and SASEGT. This CDR3 reads CASSRGGPRSYEQYF. CDR3 DNA: TGTGCCAGCAGCCGAGGGGGCCCGAGGTCCTACGAGCAGTACTTC.

The chain is built from TRBV7-6 and TRBJ2-7, with TRBD2 matching 11 bases. With V trimmed by 5 bases and J by 5 bases, 8 bases remained unmatched. CDR3 length: 15 amino acids. Germline V gene lookup returns CDR1 SGHVS and CDR2 FNYEAQ. The CDR3 protein is CASSPRGSGGDEQYF. CDR3 DNA: TGTGCCAGCAGCCCGAGGGGTAGCGGGGGGGACGAGCAGTACTTC.

The chain employs TRBV6-1 and TRBJ1-3, with a tentative D call TRBD1 (5 bases). CDR1 MNHNS and CDR2 SASEGT come from the germline V gene. The CDR3 consists of 18 residues. V lost 1 base, J lost 4 bases, and 20 bases lay in between. The CDR3 spells CASSEEPGLIRKGNTIYF. The CDR3 DNA reads as TGTGCCAGCAGTGAAGAACCGGGACTCATAAGGAAAGGAAACACCATATATTTT.

The chain employs TRBV29-1 and TRBJ1-5, with 7 bases fitting TRBD1. V shed 4 bases and J 7 bases; nucleotides not matched to a gene: 7. CDR3 size: 13 residues. Germline V lookup: CDR1 SQVTM, CDR2 ANQGSEA. The CDR3 loop reads CSVGISQGQPQHF. The CDR3 DNA reads TGCAGCGTTGGCATCTCACAGGGGCAGCCCCAGCATTTT.

V usage is TRBV11-2 and J usage is TRBJ2-1; 7 nucleotides line up with TRBD2. Germline CDR1 and CDR2: SGHAT and FQNNGV. The CDR3 length is 15 residues. The J segment lost 3 bases and the V segment lost 1 base, leaving 3 bases of the junction unmatched. The CDR3 DNA follows: TGTGCCAGCAGCTTAGCGGGAGGAAGCTACAATGAGCAGTTCTTC. This translates into CASSLAGGSYNEQFF.

The chain joins TRBV6-5 to TRBJ2-2; 11 nucleotides match TRBD2. This CDR3 has 16 amino acids. V lost 1 base to trimming and J lost 7 bases; unmatched junction nucleotides: 5. Per germline, CDR1 MNHEY and CDR2 SVGAGI. DNA for the CDR3: TGTGCCAGCAGTTACTTGCTAGCGGGGGGAGGCGGGGAGCTGTTTTTT. As protein: CASSYLLAGGGGELFF.

This rearrangement joins TRBV7-9 to TRBJ1-2, with 7 bases lining up with TRBD1. With 4 bases clipped from V and 3 bases from J, the junction kept 5 bases outside the gene matches. CDR3 length: 14 amino acids. CDR1 is SEHNR, CDR2 FQNEAQ, per germline (reference sequence). CDR3 in DNA: TGTGCCAGCAGCTACGGACAGGCATACTATGGCTACACCTTC. Its protein is CASSYGQAYYGYTF.

This sequence joins TRBV28 and TRBJ2-1; D might be TRBD1 (5 bases). Per germline, CDR1 MDHEN and CDR2 SYDVKM. CDR3 length: 15 residues. Between the trimmed V and J ends, which lost 4 bases and 3 bases, there was a span of 13 bases. This CDR3 reads CASSSRQSFYNEQFF. The CDR3, as DNA: TGTGCCAGCAGTTCGAGACAGTCATTCTACAATGAGCAGTTCTTC.

The chain links TRBV28 to TRBJ1-1; a weak D match, TRBD1 (6 bases). Trimming took 9 bases from V and 3 from J, leaving 11 bases between them. The CDR3 runs to 12 residues. Germline CDR1 reads MDHEN; CDR2 reads SYDVKM. CDR3 in amino acids: CASQGPHTEAFF. CDR3 bases: TGTGCCAGTCAGGGGCCGCACACTGAAGCTTTCTTT.

The chain employs TRBV6-5 and TRBJ1-2, with TRBD1 matching over 7 bases. CDR1 is MNHEY and CDR2 is SVGAGI in the germline V gene. V shed 5 bases, J shed 5 bases, and the junction held 5 bases outside the gene matches. This CDR3 has 13 residues. This chain's CDR3 is CASSHGQVYGYTF. CDR3 in DNA: TGTGCCAGCAGTCATGGACAGGTTTATGGCTACACCTTC.